The clone carrying this TCR beta chain was detected once. Method: immunoSEQ multiplex PCR; TCRdb's copy keeps in-frame clones and lacks some. The data contain over 2,000,000 clones, about 94% of them singletons. This record belongs to a study of shared clonotypes between healthy human individuals. Naive CD8 cells lacked CD45RO, underwent positive selection for CCR7 and left out terminally differentiated effector memory CD45RA+ cells. The germline V gene encodes CDR1 MNHEY and CDR2 SMNVEV (reference sequence). There are 16 residues in the CDR3. The ends were cut back, 2 bases at V and 4 bases at J, with 17 bases in the middle.

The clonotype originates from a man aged 18 to 29 in good health. Some clones in this sample may be carry-over from other donors' samples. What was sequenced was naive CD8+ T cells from PBMCs. The V call is TRBV27, the J call TRBJ1-1; D is possibly TRBD1 (5 bases). CDR3 sequence: CASSLNFMVGGTEAFF. CDR3 bases: TGTGCCAGCAGTTTAAACTTTATGGTTGGGGGCACTGAAGCTTTCTTT.